Below, one T cell receptor (beta chain) is given with its context. An end of the junction differs from the germline gene, which may be a read error. Without any cell sorting, roughly 18-34 mg of bulk tissue yielded co-extracted RNA and DNA. Every tumor contributed samples taken at five separate regions. This record comes from a study of tumor-infiltrating lymphocytes in primary liver carcinoma. The CDR3 is made up of 16 amino acids. The germline gives CDR1 MNHEY, CDR2 SVGAGI. cDNA specific to TCR beta was made from roughly 500 ng of total RNA, with a constant-region primer employed for priming. Investigators got TCR beta libraries out of three nested multiplex PCR rounds, done with slightly modified ARM-PCR. TRBV1-TRBV30 forward and Cbeta reverse primers drove the first two roughly 10-cycle rounds. Via MiXCR, TCRdb re-called the multiplex PCR reads, giving one row per CDR3 protein. The data show 100,000 to 150,000 distinct CDR3 sequences, 64% seen once.

Specimen: liver tumor tissue from sampling region 3. Subset defined: tumor region T3, left-lateral pole. The clonotype was recovered from a woman in her sixties with primary liver carcinoma and hepatitis B virus infection. The chain joins TRBV6-5 to TRBJ2-7, with D hard to call. The CDR3 coding sequence is TGTGCCGGCAGTTCCCCGAGTAAGGACGGCCGCTACGAGCAGTACTTC. Its protein product is CAGSSPSKDGRYEQYF.